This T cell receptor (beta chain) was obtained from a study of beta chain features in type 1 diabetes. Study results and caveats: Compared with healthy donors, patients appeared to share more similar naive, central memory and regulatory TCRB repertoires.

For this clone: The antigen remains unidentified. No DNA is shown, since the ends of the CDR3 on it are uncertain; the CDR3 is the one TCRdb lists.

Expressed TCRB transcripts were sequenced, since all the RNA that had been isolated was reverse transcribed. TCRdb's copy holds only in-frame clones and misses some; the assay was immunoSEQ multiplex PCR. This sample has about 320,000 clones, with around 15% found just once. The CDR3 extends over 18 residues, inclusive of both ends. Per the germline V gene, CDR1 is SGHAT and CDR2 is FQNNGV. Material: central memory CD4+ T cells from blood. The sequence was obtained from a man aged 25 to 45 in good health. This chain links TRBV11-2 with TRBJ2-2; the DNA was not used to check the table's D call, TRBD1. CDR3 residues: CASSSSVQGAVDTGELFF.